A single T cell receptor (beta chain) is shown here with its context. As yet, its antigen is unknown. The data were obtained in a study of T cells after yellow fever vaccination. Study observations and caveats: Clonotypes shared by both compartments, CD4 and CD8, made up a small share. It was a weaker secondary response, yet one that peaked faster, at day 5 versus 15. High-abundance clonotypes from the bulk population could contaminate FACS-sorted repertoires. Most clones from primary vaccination resurfaced after the booster (96% CD4, 88% CD8).

From the 5' RACE reads, TCRdb called clonotypes with MiXCR, one entry per CDR3 protein. Found here are about 430,000 distinct CDR3 sequences, approximately 18% of them singletons; the top ten hold roughly a sixth. The sequences come from PBMCs, collected before the yellow fever booster vaccination. This receptor was taken from a man aged 18 to 35 who received the YFV17D yellow fever vaccine.

The CDR3 DNA reads TGCGCCAGCAGCCAAAAAACCCGGTTGCTCTGGAACGGCTACACCTTC. Translating gives CASSQKTRLLWNGYTF. The V and J genes are TRBV4-3 and TRBJ1-2; D remains ambiguous. The V gene lost 2 bases and the J gene lost 8 bases, with 21 bases spanning the gap. From germline, CDR1 is LGHNA and CDR2 YSLEER. There are 16 residues in the CDR3.